The 15 T cell receptor beta chains below were found in one sample sequenced in a study of cytomegalovirus exposure and HLA in healthy donors. PCR used 60 Vbeta primers and 13 Jbeta primers. Libraries were prepared by immunoSEQ multiplex PCR; TCRdb keeps only in-frame clonotypes and omits some of them. The sample contains over 150,000 clones, about three quarters of which appear only once. Sequencing input: PBMCs. The receptors come from a woman younger than 45 in good health and CMV-seropositive.

The V and J genes are TRBV6-5 and TRBJ2-4, with no clear D. The CDR3 is 13 amino acids. Germline V CDR1 and CDR2: MNHEY, SVGAGI. V was trimmed by 5 bases and J by 0 bases, leaving 5 bases between them. CDR3: CASSQIAKNIQYF. CDR3 DNA: TGTGCCAGCAGTCAAATAGCCAAAAACATTCAGTACTTC.

V and J are TRBV6-5 and TRBJ1-4; 9 nucleotides align to TRBD1. Germline V gene sequence: CDR1 MNHEY, CDR2 SVGAGI. The CDR3 spans 15 residues. V was pared by 2 bases and J by 10 bases, with 8 bases of the junction left unmatched. CDR3 in DNA: TGTGCCAGCAGTTACGATGGGACAGGGATGGGAAAACTGTTTTTT. Its translation: CASSYDGTGMGKLFF.

The chain employs TRBV7-9 and TRBJ2-7; 11 bases agree with TRBD1. The V segment lost 3 bases and the J segment 5 bases; nucleotides outside the gene matches: 9. CDR1 is SEHNR, CDR2 FQNEAQ, per germline (reference sequence). The CDR3 extends over 16 amino acids. CDR3 DNA sequence: TGTGCCAGCAGCTTGGCTGGGACAGGGGGGTCAAACGAGCAGTACTTC. Protein product: CASSLAGTGGSNEQYF.

The chain joins TRBV18 to TRBJ2-7; possibly TRBD1 for D (6 bases). With 4 bases removed from V and 2 bases from J, the gap between germline ends came to 12 bases. The germline CDR1 and CDR2 sequences are KGHSH and LQKENI. The CDR3 spans 14 residues. The CDR3 coding sequence is TGTGCCAGCTCACTGGACAGTTGGACCTACGAGCAGTACTTC. Translated, it gives CASSLDSWTYEQYF. The full variable domain, with the rest looked up from reference TRBV18 and TRBJ2-7, is NAGVMQNPRHLVRRRGQEARLRCSPMKGHSHVYWYRQLPEEGLKFMVYLQKENIIDESGMPKERFSAEFPKEGPSILRIQQVVRGDSAAYFCASSLDSWTYEQYFGPGTRLTVT.

This chain links TRBV7-9 with TRBJ1-1, with a weak D call TRBD1 (6 bases). The CDR3 runs 15 residues. Per germline, CDR1 SEHNR and CDR2 FQNEAQ (reference sequence). Trimming removed 0 bases at V and 2 bases at J, with 10 bases between. The CDR3 sequence is CASSLAQGRNTEAFF. The CDR3 DNA follows: TGTGCCAGCAGCTTAGCACAGGGACGAAACACTGAAGCTTTCTTT. Full variable domain (outside the CDR3, taken from reference TRBV7-9 and TRBJ1-1): DTGVSQNPRHKITKRGQNVTFRCDPISEHNRLYWYRQTLGQGPEFLTYFQNEAQLEKSRLLSDRFSAERPKGSFSTLEIQRTEQGDSAMYLCASSLAQGRNTEAFFGQGTRLTVV.

This rearrangement joins TRBV6-1 to TRBJ2-7; TRBD2 matches 10 bases. The CDR3 loop spans 17 amino acids. Germline trimming cut 2 bases from V and 4 bases from J; bases unmatched to any gene: 11. CDR1 is MNHNS and CDR2 is SASEGT in the germline V gene. The CDR3 loop reads CASSERPAGGRLYEQYF. In nucleotides, the CDR3 is TGTGCCAGCAGTGAAAGGCCAGCGGGAGGGCGGTTGTACGAGCAGTACTTC.

The V call is TRBV19, the J call TRBJ2-1; TRBD2 aligns across 10 bases. V lost 4 bases to trimming and J lost 8 bases; unmatched junction nucleotides: 8. From germline, CDR1 is LNHDA and CDR2 SQIVND (reference sequence). The CDR3 loop spans 15 amino acids. CDR3 nucleotide sequence: TGTGCCAGTAGTAGGTCTCTAGCGGGAGAATATGAGCAGTTCTTC. Protein sequence: CASSRSLAGEYEQFF. Full variable domain (rest looked up from reference TRBV19 and TRBJ2-1): DGGITQSPKYLFRKEGQNVTLSCEQNLNHDAMYWYRQDPGQGLRLIYYSQIVNDFQKGDIAEGYSVSREKKESFPLTVTSAQKNPTAFYLCASSRSLAGEYEQFFGPGTRLTVL.

This clone was recorded a few times. This chain joins TRBV28 and TRBJ1-1; D unresolved. V gave up 6 bases and J gave up 0 bases, with 14 bases separating them. CDR3 length: 15 amino acids. The germline V gene encodes CDR1 MDHEN and CDR2 SYDVKM. The CDR3 region is CASRLLPRVNTEAFF. Written as DNA, the CDR3 is TGTGCCAGCAGGCTCCTTCCGCGGGTGAACACTGAAGCTTTCTTT.

The chain joins TRBV5-1 to TRBJ2-1, with 11 bases lining up with TRBD2. The CDR3 contains 16 residues. V was clipped by 3 bases and J by 6 bases; unmatched bases: 8. CDR1 is SGHRS, CDR2 YFSETQ, per germline. CDR3 DNA sequence: TGCGCCAGCAGCTCGATACTAGCGGGAGCCACCAATGAGCAGTTCTTC. Its protein product is CASSSILAGATNEQFF.

In its sample, this clone was seen a few times. The rearrangement uses TRBV5-4 and TRBJ2-7; tentative D call: TRBD2 (5 bases). The CDR3 covers 15 residues. The germline CDR1 and CDR2 sequences are SGHNT and YYREEE (reference sequence). The V end was cut by 0 bases, the J end by 3 bases, with 13 bases between. Here the CDR3 DNA reads TGTGCCAGCAGCTTGGTTCCATCGGGGAGCTACGAGCAGTACTTC. It is translated as CASSLVPSGSYEQYF.

The chain joins TRBV11-2 to TRBJ2-2; 9 positions agree with TRBD1. Germline values: CDR1 SGHAT, CDR2 FQNNGV. CDR3 length: 15 amino acids. Trimming took 4 bases from V and 8 from J; bases not matched to a gene: 8. This CDR3 is CASSSMTGGTGELFF. CDR3 nucleotides: TGTGCCAGCAGCTCCATGACAGGGGGGACGGGGGAGCTGTTTTTT.

This chain connects TRBV4-2 to TRBJ1-4; weak D call: TRBD1 (6 bases). Trimming took 0 bases from V and 10 from J, leaving 15 bases between them. Germline V gene sequence: CDR1 LGHNA, CDR2 YNFKEQ. This CDR3 is built from 15 residues. CDR3 DNA sequence: TGTGCCAGCAGCCAAGAAAGGGGGTCCACGGGAAAACTGTTTTTT. Amino acids: CASSQERGSTGKLFF.

The chain employs TRBV2 and TRBJ1-5; D call uncertain. Germline V CDR1 and CDR2: SNHLY, FYNNEI. The germline V and J ends were trimmed by 3 bases and 0 bases, with 15 bases remaining between them. The length of the CDR3 is 17 residues. The CDR3 here is CASSEGGGVGSNQPQHF. CDR3 in DNA: TGTGCCAGCAGTGAGGGTGGCGGGGTTGGTAGCAATCAGCCCCAGCATTTT.

This rearrangement joins TRBV5-6 to TRBJ2-6; TRBD2 is a possible D gene (6 bases). This CDR3 is 16 amino acids long. Germline V gives CDR1 SGHDT, CDR2 YYEEEE. Trimming stripped 2 bases from V and 2 bases from J, with 11 bases between. The CDR3 DNA reads as TGTGCCAGCAGCTTTTTGGGGGGTGCTGGGGCCAACGTCCTGACTTTC. As protein: CASSFLGGAGANVLTF. Complete variable domain (other parts from reference TRBV5-6 and TRBJ2-6): DAGVTQSPTHLIKTRGQQVTLRCSPKSGHDTVSWYQQALGQGPQFIFQYYEEEERQRGNFPDRFSGHQFPNYSSELNVNALLLGDSALYLCASSFLGGAGANVLTFGAGSRLTVL.

The chain carries TRBV10-3 and TRBJ1-5, with D unclear. Germline CDR1 ENHRY, CDR2 SYGVKD. The CDR3 totals 13 residues. The ends were cut back, 3 bases at V and 8 bases at J, with 11 bases in the middle. In DNA, the CDR3 is TGTGCCATCAGTGAATCGGTTGTTGAGCCCCAGCATTTT. Translation gives CAISESVVEPQHF.